This is a list of T cell receptor beta chains from one sample in a study of blood T cell repertoires in COVID-19. The protocol was immunoSEQ multiplex PCR, while the TCRdb copy is restricted to in-frame clones and leaves out a portion. The sample holds under 150,000 clones, around four fifths seen once. Sequenced input: peripheral blood. These receptors all stem from a woman in her forties with active or convalescent COVID-19. The CDR3 runs from the conserved cysteine through the conserved F or W. The D gene is left open where the match is weak. Rows give clone size only sometimes, using once, few, many, or a class for an expanded clone.

d_call,v_call,j_call,clone_size,cdr3_nt,cdr3_aa
NA,TRBV28,TRBJ1-1,NA,TGTGCCAGCAGTTCCCCGGGACTTATGAACACTGAAGCTTTCTTT,CASSSPGLMNTEAFF
TRBD1,TRBV25-1,TRBJ1-6,NA,TGTGCCAGCACCGACAGGGGAGGATTTAATTCACCCCTCCACTTT,CASTDRGGFNSPLHF
TRBD2,TRBV25-1,TRBJ2-1,NA,TGTGCCACCGGACTAGCGATTTACAATGAGCAGTTCTTC,CATGLAIYNEQFF
TRBD2,TRBV7-2,TRBJ2-1,few,TGTGCCAGCAGCGCCCGAACGTCCGGGACTAGCTACAATGAGCAGTTCTTC,CASSARTSGTSYNEQFF
NA,TRBV12-3/TRBV12-4,TRBJ1-5,NA,TGTGCCAGCAGTTTAGCCACTACGGGGCCCCAGCATTTT,CASSLATTGPQHF
NA,TRBV15,TRBJ2-1,NA,TGTGCCACCAGCAGAGATCCAGGGATTCTAATCGATGAGCAGTTCTTC,CATSRDPGILIDEQFF
TRBD1,TRBV9,TRBJ1-2,NA,TGTGCCAGCACCTCTAGACAGGGCTTGGGAGGCTACACCTTC,CASTSRQGLGGYTF
NA,TRBV15,TRBJ1-1,NA,TGTGCCACCGAACCGCTAATGAACACTGAAGCTTTCTTT,CATEPLMNTEAFF
TRBD1,TRBV5-1,TRBJ2-6,NA,TGCGCCAGCAGCTCACAGGGGCCGCCTTCTGGGGCCAACGTCCTGACTTTC,CASSSQGPPSGANVLTF
NA,TRBV27,TRBJ2-3,NA,TGTGCCAGCAGTTTAATATTCCCCCCGGGCCGCGGGGATACGCAGTATTTT,CASSLIFPPGRGDTQYF
NA,TRBV6-5,TRBJ1-2,few,TGTGCCAGCAGTTCCTTCGGGGGCTACACCTTC,CASSSFGGYTF
TRBD1,TRBV14,TRBJ1-1,NA,TGTGCCAGCAGCCAAGATACAGGGGTTGTGATGAACACTGAAGCTTTCTTT,CASSQDTGVVMNTEAFF
NA,TRBV5-4,TRBJ1-1,once,TGTGCCAGCAACTTAAGGGGAACAGGGAGTGCGTTAGGCACTGAAGCTTTCTTT,CASNLRGTGSALGTEAFF
TRBD2,TRBV27,TRBJ2-3,once,TGTGCCAGCAGTTTATCGGGGGGGACTAGCGGAGGAGGAATTAGCACAGATACGCAGTATTTT,CASSLSGGTSGGGISTDTQYF
NA,TRBV5-1,TRBJ2-5,NA,TGCGCCAGCAGCTTGCGCGAGGAGACCCAGTACTTC,CASSLREETQYF
NA,TRBV28,TRBJ1-2,once,TGTGCCAGCAGTCCCCCGGCCAGGGTTAGTGGCTACACCTTC,CASSPPARVSGYTF
NA,TRBV9,TRBJ2-2,NA,TGTGCCAGCAGCGTAGTAACGCGCGCGAACACCGGGGAGCTGTTTTTT,CASSVVTRANTGELFF
NA,TRBV25-1,TRBJ1-4,NA,TGTGCCAGCAGTGACGGGAGTAATGGAAAACTGTTTTTT,CASSDGSNGKLFF
TRBD1,TRBV5-1,TRBJ1-2,NA,TGCGCCAGCAGCGATCCAGGGGGCTATGGCTACACCTTC,CASSDPGGYGYTF
TRBD2,TRBV5-1,TRBJ2-3,NA,TGCGCCAGCAGCATAGCGGGAAGCACAGATACGCAGTATTTT,CASSIAGSTDTQYF
NA,TRBV2,TRBJ1-4,NA,TGTGCCAGCACCGGACAGATTAATGAAAAACTGTTTTTT,CASTGQINEKLFF
NA,TRBV2,TRBJ1-5,NA,TGTGCCAGCAAACGAGGGTTCAATCAGCCCCAGCATTTT,CASKRGFNQPQHF
NA,TRBV7-8,TRBJ1-2,NA,TGTGCCAGCAGCTTTTTTGCGAACAGAACCTATGGCTACACCTTC,CASSFFANRTYGYTF
NA,TRBV5-5,TRBJ2-5,NA,TGTGCCAGCAGCGGACAGCCCCAAGAGACCCAGTACTTC,CASSGQPQETQYF
TRBD1,TRBV6-5,TRBJ1-1,NA,TGTGCCAGCACGCGGACAGGGCGGGGCAGTGAAGCTTTCTTT,CASTRTGRGSEAFF
TRBD2,TRBV5-1,TRBJ2-1,NA,TGCGCCAGCAGCTTGCCTAGCGGAAACAATGAGCAGTTCTTC,CASSLPSGNNEQFF
TRBD1,TRBV29-1,TRBJ1-2,NA,TGCAGCGAACTACAGGGGTCCTCCCTGGACTACACCTTC,CSELQGSSLDYTF
TRBD1,TRBV28,TRBJ1-6,NA,TGTGCCAGCAGTTCCCCCGGACAGGGCGGTTTTAATTCACCCCTCCACTTT,CASSSPGQGGFNSPLHF
TRBD2,TRBV20-1,TRBJ2-2,NA,TGCAGTGCTAGTGGGGAGGGAATCGGTCTAACCGGGGAGCTGTTTTTT,CSASGEGIGLTGELFF
TRBD1,TRBV28,TRBJ1-1,NA,TGTGCCAGCAGCCTGGTGGGACAGGGGGCCACTGAAGCTTTCTTT,CASSLVGQGATEAFF
NA,TRBV7-9,TRBJ1-3,NA,TGTGCCAGCAGCATTCGGACAGCTTCTGGAAACACCATATATTTT,CASSIRTASGNTIYF
TRBD2,TRBV7-2,TRBJ2-7,few,TGTGCCAGCAGCTTTTACAGCGGGAGTGACGAGCAGTACTTC,CASSFYSGSDEQYF
NA,TRBV7-2,TRBJ2-3,NA,TGTGCCAGCAGCTTAGCTTCGGGGGTGGGCACAGATACGCAGTATTTT,CASSLASGVGTDTQYF
NA,TRBV18,TRBJ1-1,NA,TGTGCCAGCTCACCTCTAGGACAGCTTGAAGCTTTCTTT,CASSPLGQLEAFF
TRBD2,TRBV5-1,TRBJ2-7,NA,TGCGCCAGCAGCTTGGGCCCTAGCGGGAGTACCTACGAGCAGTACTTC,CASSLGPSGSTYEQYF
TRBD2,TRBV13,TRBJ2-7,few,TGTGCCAGCAGCCCCGGGGGGGGCGGAACCTACGAGCAGTACTTC,CASSPGGGGTYEQYF
NA,TRBV28,TRBJ2-1,NA,TGTGCCTACGCCGCCCGGGGCTCCTACAATGAGCAGTTCTTC,CAYAARGSYNEQFF
NA,TRBV7-2,TRBJ2-1,NA,TGTGCCAGCAGCTTAGGGGCCGAGAGCTCCTACAATGAGCAGTTCTTC,CASSLGAESSYNEQFF
NA,TRBV2,TRBJ2-4,NA,TGTGCCAGCGGGGGGTTGAACATTCAGTACTTC,CASGGLNIQYF
TRBD1,TRBV19,TRBJ1-4,NA,TGTGCCAGTTCCTCGGGACAGGTGGTCACAACTAATGAAAAACTGTTTTTT,CASSSGQVVTTNEKLFF
TRBD1,TRBV19,TRBJ1-5,NA,TGTGCCAGTAGAACCTATCGAATTACAGGGGGCTCGGATCAGCCCCAGCATTTT,CASRTYRITGGSDQPQHF
NA,TRBV7-9,TRBJ1-2,NA,TGTGCCAGCACCCCGACAGCTATCTACACCTTC,CASTPTAIYTF
TRBD2,TRBV3-1/TRBV3-2,TRBJ2-7,NA,TGTGCCAGCAGCCAACCGGGACTAGCGTCCTACGAGCAGTACTTC,CASSQPGLASYEQYF
NA,TRBV2,TRBJ2-5,NA,TGTGCCAGCAACAAAGACCAAGAGACCCAGTACTTC,CASNKDQETQYF
TRBD1,TRBV9,TRBJ1-1,NA,TGTGCCAGCAGCGTAGGGACAGGGGGCGCAGCTTTCTTT,CASSVGTGGAAFF
TRBD1,TRBV7-8,TRBJ1-1,NA,TGTGCCAGCAGAAATCAAGGTCAGGGGGTGAACACTGAAGCTTTCTTT,CASRNQGQGVNTEAFF
NA,TRBV10-2,TRBJ1-2,NA,TGCGCCAGCACCCAACCCCTGTCGAGAACGTGGGGAGGCTATGGCTACACCTTC,CASTQPLSRTWGGYGYTF